Listed here are 23 T cell receptor beta chains from one sample, sequenced in a study of cytomegalovirus exposure and HLA in healthy donors. PCR used 60 Vbeta primers and 13 Jbeta primers. Using immunoSEQ multiplex PCR, the repertoire was profiled, and TCRdb retains in-frame clones only, with some absent. This sample carries 120,000 or so clones, around 84% of them seen once, and the ten largest clones take around 5.8%. Sequencing input: PBMCs. These receptor sequences come from a woman in her thirties or forties in good health and CMV-seronegative.

This clone was seen more than once but under ten times. One junction end does not reproduce the germline sequence, and a read error may be involved. V usage is TRBV7-9 and J usage is TRBJ2-2, with D tentatively TRBD2 (5 bases). Germline V gene lookup returns CDR1 SEHNR and CDR2 FQNEAQ (reference sequence). The CDR3 is 18 amino acids. This CDR3 reads CSSSLIVGVVGGTGELFF. The CDR3 nucleotides are TGTTCCAGCAGCTTAATCGTTGGGGTAGTCGGAGGCACCGGGGAGCTGTTTTTT. The whole variable domain, filled in from reference TRBV7-9 and TRBJ2-2, reads DTGVSQNPRHKITKRGQNVTFRCDPISEHNRLYWYRQTLGQGPEFLTYFQNEAQLEKSRLLSDRFSAERPKGSFSTLEIQRTEQGDSAMYLCSSSLIVGVVGGTGELFFGEGSRLTVL.

The genes are TRBV5-1 and TRBJ2-1, with a weak D call TRBD2 (6 bases). This CDR3 is built from 16 residues. Between the trimmed V and J ends, which lost 0 bases and 9 bases, there was a span of 19 bases. Germline-derived CDR1 and CDR2 are SGHRS and YFSETQ. CDR3 in amino acids: CASSLASGSVSGEQFF. As DNA, the CDR3 is TGCGCCAGCAGCTTGGCGTCAGGTTCAGTTAGCGGTGAGCAGTTCTTC.

The gene calls are TRBV28 and TRBJ2-2; 9 bases map to TRBD1. From germline, CDR1 is MDHEN and CDR2 SYDVKM. The CDR3 loop spans 15 amino acids. J was trimmed by 6 bases and V by 6 bases; bases with no gene match: 8. CDR3 DNA: TGTGCCAGCAGCCCTGGGACAGGGATCCCCGGGGAGCTGTTTTTT. Translating it yields CASSPGTGIPGELFF.

The V call is TRBV5-1, the J call TRBJ1-2; D is possibly TRBD1 (6 bases). The CDR3 has 16 residues. V lost 4 bases and J 4 bases, leaving 20 bases between the germline ends. Germline CDR1 SGHRS, CDR2 YFSETQ. For the CDR3, the DNA is TGCGCCAGCAGCCAGACGGGGGGGCAGGCCCTCTATGGCTACACCTTC. It codes for CASSQTGGQALYGYTF. Filled out from reference TRBV5-1 and TRBJ1-2, the complete variable domain reads KAGVTQTPRYLIKTRGQQVTLSCSPISGHRSVSWYQQTPGQGLQFLFEYFSETQRNKGNFPGRFSGRQFSNSRSEMNVSTLELGDSALYLCASSQTGGQALYGYTFGSGTRLTVV.

The gene calls are TRBV19 and TRBJ2-7; D may be TRBD1 or TRBD2 (6 bases each). CDR3 length: 14 amino acids. V dropped 6 bases and J dropped 0 bases, with 12 bases sitting between them. From germline, CDR1 is LNHDA and CDR2 SQIVND (reference sequence). The DNA of the CDR3 is TGTGCCAGTAGCATACAGGGAGGCTCCTACGAGCAGTACTTC. Amino acids: CASSIQGGSYEQYF.

This chain uses TRBV19 with TRBJ2-5, with 10 positions matching TRBD1. Germline lookup yields CDR1 LNHDA and CDR2 SQIVND (reference sequence). The CDR3 runs 15 residues. With V trimmed by 5 bases and J by 3 bases, 6 bases remained unmatched. CDR3 protein: CASSSAGTGEETQYF. The CDR3 DNA follows: TGTGCCAGTAGTTCCGCCGGGACAGGGGAAGAGACCCAGTACTTC.

This clone was counted a single time. The chain combines TRBV6-5 with TRBJ1-1; 9 positions agree with TRBD1. CDR3 length: 14 amino acids. V lost 3 bases, J lost 5 bases, and 4 bases stayed unmatched. Germline V lookup: CDR1 MNHEY, CDR2 SVGAGI. The CDR3 DNA sequence: TGTGCCAGCAGTTATACAGGGGGCAGGACTGAAGCTTTCTTT. Translated, it gives CASSYTGGRTEAFF.

V usage is TRBV18 and J usage is TRBJ2-7, with D perhaps matching TRBD1 (6 bases). The CDR3 totals 13 residues. The germline gives CDR1 KGHSH, CDR2 LQKENI. The germline V and J ends were trimmed by 2 bases and 7 bases, with 12 bases remaining between them. The CDR3 nucleotides are TGTGCCAGCTCACCAGGGGGCGCGGAAGAGCAGTACTTC. Amino acid sequence: CASSPGGAEEQYF.

The CDR3 is CASSLGASGRAREQYF. CDR3 coding DNA: TGTGCCAGCAGCTTGGGGGCTAGCGGGAGGGCCCGCGAGCAGTACTTC. This rearrangement joins TRBV5-4 to TRBJ2-7; 12 nucleotides align to TRBD2. This CDR3 has 16 residues. Germline CDR1 and CDR2: SGHNT and YYREEE (reference sequence). The V and J ends lost 0 bases and 6 bases, in that order; junction bases with no gene match: 7. Full variable domain (missing parts from reference TRBV5-4 and TRBJ2-7): ETGVTQSPTHLIKTRGQQVTLRCSSQSGHNTVSWYQQALGQGPQFIFQYYREEENGRGNFPPRFSGLQFPNYSSELNVNALELDDSALYLCASSLGASGRAREQYFGPGTRLTVT.

This clone was seen just once. The chain carries TRBV7-9 and TRBJ2-1; 7 bases align to TRBD1. The ends lost 6 bases at V and 7 bases at J; junction bases unmatched: 3. The CDR3 spans 12 residues. Germline values: CDR1 SEHNR, CDR2 FQNEAQ (reference sequence). This CDR3 reads CASSKQGNEQFF. The DNA of the CDR3 is TGTGCCAGCAGTAAACAGGGGAATGAGCAGTTCTTC.

The chain uses TRBV18 and TRBJ2-5; 7 nucleotides agree with TRBD2. The J call is doubtful: the DNA matches TRBJ2-7 better. This CDR3 is 15 amino acids long. Per germline, CDR1 KGHSH and CDR2 LQKENI. The CDR3 bases are TGTGCCAGCTCACCACCGTCGCGGGAGTTAAACGAGCAGTACTTC. As protein: CASSPPSRELNEQYF.

This clone was detected once. At one of its ends the junction is not consistent with the germline gene, which may arise from a read error. Other DNA sequences in this sample translate to the same CDR3. The chain joins TRBV5-1 to TRBJ2-7; TRBD1 aligns across 10 bases. The V gene's germline CDR1 is SGHRS and CDR2 YFSETQ. CDR3 length: 15 residues. The CDR3 DNA reads as TGCGCCAGTAGCTCGGCGGGACAGGGGAATTACGAGCAGTACTTC. Protein product: CASSSAGQGNYEQYF.

J is TRBJ1-2 and V is TRBV6-1; 9 nucleotides line up with TRBD1. V trimming: 2 bases; J trimming: 7 bases; junction bases outside the gene matches: 8. The germline CDR1 and CDR2 sequences are MNHNS and SASEGT. There are 15 residues in the CDR3. CDR3 residues: CASSELTGGGGGYTF. DNA of the CDR3: TGTGCCAGCAGTGAACTGACAGGGGGGGGAGGTGGCTACACCTTC.

The chain is built from TRBV5-1 and TRBJ2-7; TRBD2 matches at 8 bases. The CDR3 extends over 14 amino acids. With V trimmed by 1 base and J by 5 bases, 5 bases remained unmatched. From germline, CDR1 is SGHRS and CDR2 YFSETQ. The CDR3 bases are TGCGCCAGCAGCTTGACTAGCGGTCGCGACGAGCAGTACTTC. This gives the protein CASSLTSGRDEQYF.

This clone occurred a few times. CDR3 bases: TGTGCCAGCAGGCAAGACAGACTCAACACCGGGGAGCTGTTTTTT. Its protein is CASRQDRLNTGELFF. The chain carries TRBV2 and TRBJ2-2; the D gene is possibly TRBD1 (5 bases). The CDR3 runs to 15 residues. The germline V gene has CDR1 SNHLY and CDR2 FYNNEI. V shed 6 bases and J shed 2 bases, with 13 bases lying between them.

The chain carries TRBV5-4 and TRBJ1-1, with D unclear. CDR1 is SGHNT and CDR2 is YYREEE in the germline V gene (reference sequence). V lost 0 bases and J lost 4, with 13 bases in between. This CDR3 comprises 15 residues. CDR3 in amino acids: CASSLGLGRGTEAFF. The CDR3 nucleotides read TGTGCCAGCAGCTTGGGATTGGGGAGAGGCACTGAAGCTTTCTTT.

On this clone: Compared with germline, one end of the junction differs, possibly owing to a read error. CDR3: CSSSPTGPGANVLTF. CDR3 DNA sequence: TGTTCCAGCAGCCCGACAGGGCCTGGGGCCAACGTCCTGACTTTC. The chain is built from TRBV7-9 and TRBJ2-6; TRBD1 matches at 7 bases. The CDR3 covers 15 residues. Looked up from germline, CDR1 is SEHNR and CDR2 is FQNEAQ (reference sequence).

J is TRBJ2-5 and V is TRBV5-1; 8 nucleotides line up with TRBD1. Germline CDR1 and CDR2: SGHRS and YFSETQ. The ends lost 2 bases at V and 2 bases at J; junction bases unmatched: 5. The CDR3 spans 15 residues. CDR3 DNA sequence: TGCGCCAGCAGCTTCAGGGGGCTACCACAAGAGACCCAGTACTTC. Translated: CASSFRGLPQETQYF.

This chain links TRBV5-1 with TRBJ2-1; 11 positions agree with TRBD2. Germline V gives CDR1 SGHRS, CDR2 YFSETQ. J gave up 5 bases and V 4 bases, and 5 bases lay outside the gene matches. The CDR3 length is 15 residues. CDR3: CASSRGLADHNEQFF. The CDR3 DNA reads TGCGCCAGCAGCAGGGGACTAGCGGATCACAATGAGCAGTTCTTC.

The chain links TRBV6-5 to TRBJ2-5; D is ambiguous. This CDR3 is 14 amino acids long. V was pared by 0 bases and J by 1 base, with 6 bases between. CDR1 and CDR2 from the germline V gene are MNHEY and SVGAGI. CDR3 region: CASSYSSGQETQYF. For the CDR3, the DNA is TGTGCCAGCAGTTACTCTTCAGGCCAAGAGACCCAGTACTTC.

This clone was seen a handful of times. The chain links TRBV12-2 to TRBJ1-5; the tabulated D call, TRBD1, remains unverified against the DNA. TRBV12-2 is recorded as a pseudogene. This CDR3 is built from 15 residues. For the CDR3, the DNA is TGTGCAAGTCGATCCCCCACAGGGGTCAATCAGCCCCAGCATTTT. Protein: CASRSPTGVNQPQHF.

This clone was found a few times. The chain joins TRBV6-1 to TRBJ2-7; no definite D call. This CDR3 has 12 amino acids. Germline assignment: CDR1 MNHNS and CDR2 SASEGT. Between the trimmed V and J ends, which lost 6 bases and 6 bases, there was a span of 12 bases. In nucleotides, the CDR3 is TGTGCCAGCAGATCTGCCGTGCGCGAGCAGTACTTC. Encoded protein: CASRSAVREQYF.

The DNA for the CDR3 is TGTGCCAGCAGTCCCGGGAGCACCGGGGAGCTGTTTTTT. Residues: CASSPGSTGELFF. This sequence joins TRBV9 and TRBJ2-2; the D gene is possibly TRBD2 (6 bases). V was trimmed by 5 bases and J by 4 bases, leaving 9 bases between them. Germline-derived CDR1 and CDR2 are SGDLS and YYNGEE. The CDR3 length is 13 residues.